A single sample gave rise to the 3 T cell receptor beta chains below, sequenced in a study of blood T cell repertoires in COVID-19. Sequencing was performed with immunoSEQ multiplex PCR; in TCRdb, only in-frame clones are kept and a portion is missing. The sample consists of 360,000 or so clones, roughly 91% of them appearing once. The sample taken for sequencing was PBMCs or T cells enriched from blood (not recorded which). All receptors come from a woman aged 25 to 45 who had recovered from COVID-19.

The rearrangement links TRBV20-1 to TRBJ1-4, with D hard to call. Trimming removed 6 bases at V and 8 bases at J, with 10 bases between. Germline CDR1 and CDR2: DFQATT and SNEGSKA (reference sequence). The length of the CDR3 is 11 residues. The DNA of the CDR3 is TGCAGTGCAAGGGCGGGGGAAAAACTGTTTTTT. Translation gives CSARAGEKLFF.

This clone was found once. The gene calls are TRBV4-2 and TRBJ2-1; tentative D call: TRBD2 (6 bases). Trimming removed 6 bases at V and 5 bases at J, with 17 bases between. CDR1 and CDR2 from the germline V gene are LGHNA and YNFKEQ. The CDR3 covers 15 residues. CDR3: CASRPPSSGNNEQFF. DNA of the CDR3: TGTGCCAGCAGACCGCCGAGTAGCGGAAACAATGAGCAGTTCTTC.

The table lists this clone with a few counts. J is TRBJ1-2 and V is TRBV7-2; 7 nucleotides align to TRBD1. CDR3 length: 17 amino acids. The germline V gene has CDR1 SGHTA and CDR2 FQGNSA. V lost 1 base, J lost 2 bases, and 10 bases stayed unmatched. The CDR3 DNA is TGTGCCAGCAGCTTAGTAGCAGGGGGTAGTATGAACTATGGCTACACCTTC. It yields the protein CASSLVAGGSMNYGYTF. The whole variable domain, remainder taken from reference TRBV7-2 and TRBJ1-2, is GAGVSQSPSNKVTEKGKDVELRCDPISGHTALYWYRQSLGQGLEFLIYFQGNSAPDKSGLPSDRFSAERTGGSVSTLTIQRTQQEDSAVYLCASSLVAGGSMNYGYTFGSGTRLTVV.